This TCR beta chain comes out of a study of cytomegalovirus exposure and HLA in healthy donors. At the level of the study: The 120 validation repertoires used the same platform as the approximately 700 first-cohort repertoires (as reported by a later analysis).

Generated by immunoSEQ multiplex PCR, the TCRdb table keeps only in-frame clones and is missing some. The sample includes 250,000 to 350,000 clones, 88% of them seen just once. Study outcomes and limitations: Rarity held for most TCR sequences, but there were some public TCRs that occurred in many donors.

A remark on this clone: As yet, its antigen is unknown.

Losses at the gene ends were 0 bases for V and 6 bases for J; bases not matched to a gene: 8. This CDR3 comprises 16 residues. CDR1 and CDR2 (germline): MNHNY, SVGAGI (reference sequence). Sequencing was carried out using PBMCs. The chain carries TRBV6-6 and TRBJ2-1, with 7 bases that match TRBD2. The receptor's source is a man between 25 and 39 years old in good health and CMV-seronegative. The CDR3 here is CASSYSGGGAPNEQFF. In nucleotides, the CDR3 is TGTGCCAGCAGTTACTCCGGCGGGGGAGCACCCAATGAGCAGTTCTTC.